The present entry profiles one TCR beta chain with its context. Antigen specificity is unknown. The V gene end was trimmed by 1 base and the J gene end by 9 bases; junction bases not matched to a gene: 9. This CDR3 contains 16 residues. Germline CDR1 and CDR2: SGHVS and FNYEAQ. These data belong to a study of tumor-infiltrating lymphocytes in primary liver carcinoma. At the level of the study: Each of the samples returned roughly 3.5 to 8 million productive TCRbeta reads (a yield similar across tissue types).

The study, taken as a whole, reports: Among top clones, only about 8-24% appeared in all five tumor regions.

TCR beta cDNA was reverse-transcribed from roughly 520 ng of total RNA. The reaction used a constant-region primer and ProtoScript II reverse transcriptase. Three nested multiplex PCR rounds, a slightly modified ARM-PCR, produced the libraries for TCR beta. Researchers ran the first two PCR rounds for roughly 11 cycles each with TRBV1-TRBV30 forward primers and a C-beta reverse primer. TCRdb re-analysed the multiplex PCR reads in MiXCR, keeping a single row per CDR3 protein. The table lists tens of thousands of distinct CDR3 sequences, about 80% of them singletons. Joint extraction of RNA and DNA used 20-30 mg of bulk tissue that was unsorted.

The chain carries TRBV7-6 and TRBJ2-1, with TRBD2 matching over 10 bases. The specimen sequenced was liver tumor tissue from sampling region 2. Subset: tumor region T2, inferior pole. The clonotype originates from a man aged 35 to 55 with primary liver carcinoma and hepatitis B virus infection. CDR3 protein: CASSLDASGSGSEQFF. In DNA, the CDR3 is TGTGCCAGCAGCTTAGATGCTAGCGGGAGCGGTAGTGAGCAGTTCTTC.